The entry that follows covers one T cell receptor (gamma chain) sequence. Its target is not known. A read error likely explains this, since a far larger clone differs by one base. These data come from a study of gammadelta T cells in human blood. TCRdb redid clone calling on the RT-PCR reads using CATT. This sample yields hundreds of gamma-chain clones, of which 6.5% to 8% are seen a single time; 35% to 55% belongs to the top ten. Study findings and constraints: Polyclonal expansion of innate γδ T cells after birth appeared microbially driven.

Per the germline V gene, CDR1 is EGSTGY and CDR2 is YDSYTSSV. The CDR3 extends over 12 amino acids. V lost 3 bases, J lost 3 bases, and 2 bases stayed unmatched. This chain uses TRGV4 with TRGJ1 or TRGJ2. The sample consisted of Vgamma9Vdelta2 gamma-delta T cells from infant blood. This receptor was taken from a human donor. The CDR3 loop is CATWDFYYKKLF. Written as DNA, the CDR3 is TGTGCCACCTGGGATTTTTATTATAAGAAACTCTTT.